This T cell receptor (beta chain) came from a study of response to subunit inactivated influenza vaccine. Study results and limitations: Authors suggested that a seasonal influenza vaccination recruits few new T cells each time.

In its sample, this clonotype was seen many times. The antigen remains unidentified. One entry per CDR3 protein results from TCRdb running MiXCR on the RT-PCR reads. The sample lists 600,000 to 850,000 distinct CDR3 sequences; 14% were seen once. Trimming took off 5 bases at V and 2 bases at J, with 14 bases between the two ends. CDR3 length: 14 residues. CDR1 and CDR2 (germline): SQVTM, ANQGSEA. The chain links TRBV29-1 to TRBJ2-3, with D perhaps TRBD2 (7 bases). This sequence originates from a man between 50 and 59 years old who received an inactivated influenza vaccine. The material sequenced was PBMCs from blood, taken 14 to 15 days before vaccination. CDR3 DNA: TGCAGCGTTAAGGCGGGGGCCAACACAGATACGCAGTATTTT. Translating it yields CSVKAGANTDTQYF.